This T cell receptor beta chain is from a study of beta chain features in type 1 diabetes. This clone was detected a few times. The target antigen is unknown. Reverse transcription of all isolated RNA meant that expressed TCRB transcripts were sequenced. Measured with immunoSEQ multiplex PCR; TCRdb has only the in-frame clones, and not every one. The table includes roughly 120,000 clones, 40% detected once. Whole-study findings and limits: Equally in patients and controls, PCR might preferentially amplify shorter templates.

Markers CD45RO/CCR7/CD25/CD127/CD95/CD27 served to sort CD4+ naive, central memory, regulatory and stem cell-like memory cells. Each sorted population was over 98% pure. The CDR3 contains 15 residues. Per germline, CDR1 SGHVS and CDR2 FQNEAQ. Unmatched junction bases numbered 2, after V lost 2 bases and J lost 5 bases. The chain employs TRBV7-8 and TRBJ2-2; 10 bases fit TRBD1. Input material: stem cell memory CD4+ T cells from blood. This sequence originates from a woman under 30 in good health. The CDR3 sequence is CASSLRTGGTGELFF. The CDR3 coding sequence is TGTGCCAGCAGCTTAAGGACAGGGGGGACCGGGGAGCTGTTTTTT.